This passage covers 18 T cell receptor beta chains from one sample sequenced in a study of blood T cell repertoires in COVID-19. TCRdb's copy holds only in-frame clones and misses some; the assay was immunoSEQ multiplex PCR. In the table there are about 480,000 clones, approximately 88% of which are singletons. The sample taken for sequencing was PBMCs or T cells enriched from blood (not recorded which). The origin of the receptors is a woman in her forties who had recovered from COVID-19.

CDR3 sequence: CASSPPGYGYTF. CDR3 DNA sequence: TGTGCCAGCAGCCCGCCGGGTTATGGCTACACCTTC. The V call is TRBV5-4, the J call TRBJ1-2; D ambiguous. The CDR3 covers 12 residues. Trimming took 4 bases from V and 5 from J, leaving 9 bases between them. In germline, CDR1 is SGHNT, CDR2 YYREEE (reference sequence).

The chain carries TRBV27 and TRBJ2-5; a possible D gene is TRBD1 (5 bases). CDR1 and CDR2 (germline): MNHEY, SMNVEV (reference sequence). Trimming left V 5 bases short and J 4 bases short, with 17 bases between. The CDR3 contains 15 residues. CDR3 region: CASSRDPGIVETQYF. CDR3 in DNA: TGTGCCAGCAGTCGAGACCCAGGGATCGTAGAGACCCAGTACTTC.

The chain carries TRBV20-1 and TRBJ2-5; D gene unclear. The CDR3 has 14 amino acids. Germline values: CDR1 DFQATT, CDR2 SNEGSKA (reference sequence). V was trimmed by 3 bases and J by 5 bases, leaving 16 bases between them. The CDR3: CSASMPGYGETQYF. In DNA, the CDR3 is TGCAGTGCTAGTATGCCCGGGTATGGGGAGACCCAGTACTTC.

The rearrangement links TRBV19 to TRBJ1-5; D possibly corresponds to TRBD1 (6 bases). The V gene's germline CDR1 is LNHDA and CDR2 SQIVND (reference sequence). CDR3 length: 15 amino acids. The V end lost 9 bases, the J end lost 3 bases, and 18 bases lay between the germline ends. This chain's CDR3 is CASQDSTAFNQPQHF. The CDR3 region has the DNA TGTGCCAGCCAGGACAGTACGGCGTTCAATCAGCCCCAGCATTTT.

This clone occurred a few times. The genes are TRBV2 and TRBJ1-4; tentatively, D is TRBD1 (5 bases). Trimming stripped 1 base from V and 10 bases from J, with 13 bases between. Germline-derived CDR1 and CDR2 are SNHLY and FYNNEI. The CDR3 extends over 14 amino acids. CDR3 amino acids: CASSEGRGGGKLFF. DNA for the CDR3: TGTGCCAGCAGTGAAGGAAGGGGCGGTGGAAAACTGTTTTTT.

The chain has TRBV18 and TRBJ2-7; D is perhaps TRBD1 (6 bases). Germline V gene data show CDR1 as KGHSH and CDR2 as LQKENI. CDR3 length: 15 amino acids. V was clipped by 0 bases and J by 2 bases, with 11 bases between them. The chain's CDR3 is CASSPPSYRAYEQYF. The CDR3 DNA reads as TGTGCCAGCTCACCACCGTCTTACAGGGCCTACGAGCAGTACTTC.

The chain employs TRBV7-2 and TRBJ2-7; D gene uncertain. CDR3 length equals 13 residues. Trimming left V 5 bases short and J 5 bases short, with 13 bases between. Germline-derived CDR1 and CDR2 are SGHTA and FQGNSA. Written as DNA, the CDR3 is TGTGCCAGCAGCCTCACCTTTAGTGACGAGCAGTACTTC. The encoded protein is CASSLTFSDEQYF.

The rearrangement links TRBV14 to TRBJ2-1; no clear D. Germline values: CDR1 SGHDN, CDR2 FVKESK. Between the trimmed V and J ends, which lost 4 bases and 7 bases, there was a span of 17 bases. The CDR3 spans 15 residues. CDR3 protein: CASSPLVASVNEQFF. CDR3 DNA: TGTGCCAGCAGCCCCCTCGTGGCTTCAGTGAATGAGCAGTTCTTC.

On this clone: The sample has other DNA sequences that encode this CDR3 too. The V call is TRBV3-1 (or the pseudogene TRBV3-2), the J call TRBJ2-7; D unresolved. CDR1 and CDR2 (germline): LGHDT, YNNKEL (reference sequence). This CDR3 is 12 amino acids long. Trimming removed 3 bases from V and 1 base from J, with 4 bases in between. The CDR3 reads CASSHLSYEQYF. As DNA, the CDR3 is TGTGCCAGCAGCCATCTATCCTACGAGCAGTACTTC.

The chain combines TRBV6-2 or TRBV6-3 with TRBJ2-7; weak D call: TRBD1 (6 bases). Germline CDR1 and CDR2: MNHEY and SVGEGT. The CDR3 sequence is 15 residues long. Trimming removed 4 bases at V and 5 bases at J, with 18 bases between. CDR3 DNA sequence: TGTGCCAGCAGTTGGGGCAGGGGTAGGTCCCACGAGCAGTACTTC. Translation: CASSWGRGRSHEQYF.

The chain combines TRBV9 with TRBJ2-2, with D possibly being TRBD2 (6 bases). The CDR3 extends over 15 amino acids. V shed 0 bases and J shed 5 bases, with 11 bases lying between them. The germline gives CDR1 SGDLS, CDR2 YYNGEE. DNA of the CDR3: TGTGCCAGCAGCGTAGCGGGAGTAGGAACCGGGGAGCTGTTTTTT. This translates into CASSVAGVGTGELFF.

J is TRBJ2-2 and V is TRBV27; TRBD2 agrees at 16 bases. V gave up 9 bases and J gave up 1 base; unmatched junction bases: 11. Germline-derived CDR1 and CDR2 are MNHEY and SMNVEV (reference sequence). CDR3 length equals 19 residues. In DNA form, the CDR3 reads TGTGCCAGACTTCCCCGGGGGACTAGCGGGAGGGTGAACACCGGGGAGCTGTTTTTT. Its protein is CARLPRGTSGRVNTGELFF.

The gene calls are TRBV10-3 and TRBJ2-1, with 7 positions matching TRBD2. The length of the CDR3 is 12 residues. V lost 10 bases to trimming and J lost 7 bases; unmatched junction nucleotides: 7. Germline CDR1 and CDR2: ENHRY and SYGVKD. The CDR3 region has the DNA TGTGCCACCAAAGGGAGGGAGAATGAGCAGTTCTTC. Its protein is CATKGRENEQFF.

The chain combines TRBV18 with TRBJ1-5; the match to TRBD1 covers 12 bases. Germline V gene data show CDR1 as KGHSH and CDR2 as LQKENI. J lost 4 bases, V lost 2 bases, and 3 bases had no gene match. CDR3 size: 16 residues. The DNA for the CDR3 is TGTGCCAGCTCACCAGGGACAGGGGGCTCAAATCAGCCCCAGCATTTT. The encoded protein is CASSPGTGGSNQPQHF. Full variable domain (remainder filled in from reference TRBV18 and TRBJ1-5): NAGVMQNPRHLVRRRGQEARLRCSPMKGHSHVYWYRQLPEEGLKFMVYLQKENIIDESGMPKERFSAEFPKEGPSILRIQQVVRGDSAAYFCASSPGTGGSNQPQHFGDGTRLSIL.

The chain employs TRBV4-3 and TRBJ2-1, with TRBD2 as a possible D gene (6 bases). CDR1 and CDR2 (germline): LGHNA, YSLEER. Trimming cost V 1 base and J 7 bases, with 17 bases left between them. The CDR3 contains 16 residues. The CDR3: CASSQASRASENEQFF. The DNA of the CDR3 is TGCGCCAGCAGCCAAGCAAGTAGGGCTAGCGAAAATGAGCAGTTCTTC.

This rearrangement joins TRBV10-2 to TRBJ2-7, with 11 bases matching TRBD2. The CDR3 covers 17 residues. The V segment lost 7 bases and the J segment 7 bases; nucleotides outside the gene matches: 18. Germline V lookup: CDR1 WSHSY, CDR2 SAAADI. The CDR3 is CASKSRLAGRGPWEQYF. For the CDR3, the DNA is TGCGCCAGCAAATCGAGACTAGCGGGGAGGGGGCCGTGGGAGCAGTACTTC.

V usage is TRBV5-4 and J usage is TRBJ2-5; 8 bases map to TRBD1. CDR1 is SGHNT, CDR2 YYREEE, per germline (reference sequence). This CDR3 contains 15 residues. The J segment lost 5 bases and the V segment lost 4 bases, leaving 10 bases of the junction unmatched. The CDR3 coding sequence is TGTGCCAGCAGCCTGACCGGACAGGGTTTGGAGACCCAGTACTTC. Amino acid sequence: CASSLTGQGLETQYF.

V is TRBV19 and J is TRBJ1-1; no clear D gene. CDR1 LNHDA and CDR2 SQIVND come from the germline V gene (reference sequence). CDR3 size: 14 residues. Trimming left V 0 bases short and J 1 base short, with 6 bases between. The CDR3 DNA reads TGTGCCAGTAGTATAGATGGAGGGAACACTGAAGCTTTCTTT. It specifies CASSIDGGNTEAFF. The full variable domain, rest sourced from reference TRBV19 and TRBJ1-1, is DGGITQSPKYLFRKEGQNVTLSCEQNLNHDAMYWYRQDPGQGLRLIYYSQIVNDFQKGDIAEGYSVSREKKESFPLTVTSAQKNPTAFYLCASSIDGGNTEAFFGQGTRLTVV.